This TCR beta chain was recovered during a study of blood T cells in healthy people across ages. Details on this clonotype: Its antigen remains unidentified.

For the second PCR, which ran for roughly 7 to 11 cycles, a sample-barcoded 5' primer and a J-beta primer mix were used. Using its own MiXCR run on the 5' RACE reads, TCRdb lists one record per CDR3 protein. The sample contains hundreds of thousands of distinct CDR3 sequences, roughly 21% of which appear only once. The CDR3 has 15 amino acids. The V and J ends lost 0 bases and 2 bases, in that order; junction bases with no gene match: 4. Per the germline V gene, CDR1 is DFQATT and CDR2 is SNEGSKA (reference sequence). The study, taken as a whole, reports: The donors' CMV status was not determined, possibly confounding changes in expanded clonotypes. Among long-lived donors, naive CD4+ cells were more numerous and diversity higher than in aged donors.

Sequences were obtained from blood. This receptor was identified in a man between 65 and 85 years old in good health. This rearrangement joins TRBV20-1 to TRBJ2-7, with 10 bases matching TRBD1. The CDR3 reads CSARDRDRGTYEQYF. CDR3 in DNA: TGCAGTGCTAGAGATCGGGACAGGGGTACCTACGAGCAGTACTTC.